This T cell receptor beta chain is from a study of T cell repertoires in cytomegalovirus infection. This clonotype was detected many times. Its antigen remains unknown. TCRdb processed the reads anew with MiXCR; each CDR3 protein has one entry. The table has about 890,000 distinct CDR3 sequences, around 30% seen once. This CDR3 is built from 18 residues. Germline CDR1 and CDR2: SGHVS and FQNEAQ. V dropped 5 bases and J dropped 1; count of bases not matched to a gene: 6. The TCR comes from a human donor in good health (CMV status not recorded). Some clones in this sample may be carry-over from other donors' samples. This chain uses TRBV7-8 with TRBJ2-1, with 15 bases that match TRBD2. This sample comprised cultured CD8+ T cells from PBMCs, obtained from culture after CMV antigen stimulation. The CDR3 is CASSPGLAGGISYNEQFF. The CDR3 DNA sequence: TGTGCCAGCAGCCCCGGACTAGCGGGGGGGATATCCTACAATGAGCAGTTCTTC.